This T cell receptor beta chain was documented in a study of STAT5B mutations in CD4+ large granular lymphocyte leukemia. Buffy coats from healthy blood donors served as controls. This clone was picked up a small number of times. Sequencing was performed with immunoSEQ multiplex PCR; in TCRdb, only in-frame clones are kept and a portion is missing. Of some 34,000 clones in the sample, about four fifths were seen once. Germline lookup yields CDR1 MNHNS and CDR2 SASEGT. Trimming pared 9 bases from V and 1 base from J, leaving 9 bases between. This CDR3 spans 12 amino acids. Material for sequencing was CD4+ T cells from blood buffy coats. The J gene is TRBJ1-1, the V gene TRBV6-1; D unresolved. The clonotype originates from a human donor in good health. As DNA, the CDR3 is TGTGCCAGTAGTCAGAGGAACACTGAAGCTTTCTTT. This encodes CASSQRNTEAFF.